This TCR beta chain was identified during a study of blood T cells in healthy people across ages. In its sample, this clonotype was seen a few times. Its cognate antigen is unknown. For the second PCR, which ran for 7 to 11 cycles, a sample-barcoded 5' primer and a J-beta primer mix were used. With 12 random nucleotides, a template-switch adaptor tagged each individual cDNA molecule. Using its own MiXCR run on the 5' RACE reads, TCRdb lists one record per CDR3 protein. Among more than 500,000 distinct CDR3 sequences listed, about 25% were seen once. Findings and limits, study-wide: Observed TCR beta diversity per million T cells went down as age went up. This fall followed a roughly linear course with age.

The data were also submitted as part of a second study, on T cells of mothers and their children. This second study notes: From each mother came over 8 million TCR beta CDR3 reads, and from each child came 2.5 million to 3.5 million. The analysis detected no persistent microchimeric T cell clones.

This TCR was recovered from a boy under 10 years old in good health. What was sequenced was blood.

CDR3 sequence reads: CASHTGSSYNEQFF. In DNA form, the CDR3 reads TGTGCCAGCCACACCGGTAGCTCCTACAATGAGCAGTTCTTC. V is TRBV2 and J is TRBJ2-1, with no clear D. The germline V gene has CDR1 SNHLY and CDR2 FYNNEI. The CDR3 contains 14 residues. V lost 8 bases, J lost 0 bases, and 11 bases lay in between.